This TCR beta chain was profiled in a study of memory CD4+ T cells and cytomegalovirus serostatus. About this clone: The antigen remains undetermined.

The sort gate was single viable CD3+CD4+CD8-CD45RO+ cells for memory CD4+ T cells. As originally analysed: Out-of-frame sequences were removed, leaving 2,204,828 distinct TCRbeta sequences. TCRdb keeps only in-frame clones here, not all; method: immunoSEQ multiplex PCR. D and trimming come from the DNA, and the V and J calls and clone size come from that table. The repertoire holds 75,000 to 90,000 clones, with 80% as singletons. Per germline, CDR1 LGHNA and CDR2 YNFKEQ. The CDR3 contains 16 residues. The V and J ends lost 0 bases and 4 bases respectively, with 13 bases between them. Study-wide points: CD4+ memory repertoires contained about two fifths of the roughly 160 reported CMV TCRbeta sequences.

This clonotype was sampled from an adult in good health and CMV-seronegative. The sequenced sample was memory CD4+ T cells from blood. The chain combines TRBV4-2 with TRBJ1-5, with a weak D call TRBD1 (5 bases). For the CDR3, the DNA is TGTGCCAGCAGCCAAGATGGGCAGGGCGCGAATCAGCCCCAGCATTTT. As protein: CASSQDGQGANQPQHF.